This is a list of T cell receptor beta chains from one sample in a study of T cell responses to AZD1222 COVID-19 vaccine. Only in-frame clones appear in the TCRdb table, and some are missing; sequencing was by immunoSEQ multiplex PCR. There are 180,000 or so clones in the sample; more than 85% occur only once, and less than 2% lies in the top ten. The sample in question was peripheral blood, obtained 28 days after the second AZD1222 dose. These receptor sequences come from an adult who received the AZD1222 COVID-19 vaccine. The CDR3 runs from the conserved cysteine through the conserved F or W. D genes are given only for firm matches. The size field is filled for only some rows; it gives once, few, many or a size class.

TRBV11-3,TRBJ1-1,few,NA,TGTGCCAGCAGCTTGGGGCAGGGTGAGCCGAACACTGAAGCTTTCTTT,CASSLGQGEPNTEAFF
TRBV29-1,TRBJ1-4,NA,NA,TGCAGCGTTGAAGCTGGGCAGGGGAGGGGAAAACTGTTTTTT,CSVEAGQGRGKLFF
TRBV5-1,TRBJ2-7,few,NA,TGCGCCAGCAGCTTGGGATGGTCCTACGAGCAGTACTTC,CASSLGWSYEQYF
TRBV19,TRBJ2-5,NA,NA,TGTGCCAGTAGTCCTAGGAAGGGGGGCAGGGGTCGGTACCAAGAGACCCAGTACTTC,CASSPRKGGRGRYQETQYF
TRBV2,TRBJ2-5,NA,TRBD1,TGTGCCAGCAGTGAACGGACAGGGCGATGGAAGACCCAGTACTTC,CASSERTGRWKTQYF
TRBV7-2,TRBJ1-6,NA,NA,TGTGCCAGCAGCCCGGGGGGAGGGAGAAATTCACCCCTCCACTTT,CASSPGGGRNSPLHF
TRBV12-5,TRBJ1-5,NA,NA,TGTGCTAGTGGTTTGGAGGGGTTTCAGCCCCAGCATTTT,CASGLEGFQPQHF
TRBV6-5,TRBJ2-2,once,NA,TGTGCCAGCAGTTATACAAAGGCGGGCACCGGGGAGCTGTTTTTT,CASSYTKAGTGELFF
TRBV4-1,TRBJ1-2,NA,TRBD1,TGCGCCAGCAGCCCGACAGGGGGCGTCTATGGCTACACCTTC,CASSPTGGVYGYTF
TRBV27,TRBJ1-1,few,TRBD1,TGTGCCAGCAGTTTACTGCCAGGGGGGACTGAAGCTTTCTTT,CASSLLPGGTEAFF
TRBV6-2/TRBV6-3,TRBJ1-1,once,NA,TGTGCCAGCAGCCTACGATGGACGGCGAACACTGAAGCTTTCTTT,CASSLRWTANTEAFF
TRBV6-6,TRBJ2-1,NA,TRBD2,TGTGCCAGCAGTCCTACGACTCCACTAGCGGGGTTCGGGAATGAGCAGTTCTTC,CASSPTTPLAGFGNEQFF
TRBV3-1/TRBV3-2,TRBJ2-7,NA,NA,TGTGCCAGCAGCCAACGAACGACCGGGACTGGTTTCGAGCAGTACTTC,CASSQRTTGTGFEQYF
TRBV5-1,TRBJ1-2,NA,TRBD1,TGCGCCAGCAGCCCCGGGACAGGGGGCCCCAGTAACTATGGCTACACCTTC,CASSPGTGGPSNYGYTF
TRBV6-5,TRBJ2-7,NA,TRBD2,TGTGCCAGCAGTCGGACTAGCGGGAGTCCGGGCGAGCAGTACTTC,CASSRTSGSPGEQYF
TRBV2,TRBJ1-5,NA,TRBD1,TGTGCCGGGGGGACAGAAGAAAATCAGCCCCAGCATTTT,CAGGTEENQPQHF
TRBV4-1,TRBJ2-3,once,TRBD2,TGCGCCAGCCAGGGACTAGGTCCAGATACGCAGTATTTT,CASQGLGPDTQYF
TRBV3-1/TRBV3-2,TRBJ1-1,NA,NA,TGTGCCAGCAGCGCTACTCCGGACCCTGAGGCTTTCTTT,CASSATPDPEAFF
TRBV7-2,TRBJ2-7,NA,NA,TGTGCCAGCAGCCGAACTCGTTACTACGAGCAGTACTTC,CASSRTRYYEQYF
TRBV2,TRBJ1-5,NA,TRBD1,TGTGCCAGCGGGGACAGGTTATATCAGCCCCAGCATTTT,CASGDRLYQPQHF
TRBV5-1,TRBJ1-1,NA,NA,TGCGCCAGCAGCGCGACAGTGAACACTGAAGCTTTCTTT,CASSATVNTEAFF
TRBV5-8,TRBJ1-5,few,TRBD1,TGTGCCAGCAGCTTGGGGACAGGGGTATATGCTCAGCCCCAGCATTTT,CASSLGTGVYAQPQHF
TRBV18,TRBJ1-4,NA,NA,TGTGCCAGCTCTCGGGGGTTTAATGAAAAACTGTTTTTT,CASSRGFNEKLFF
TRBV5-1,TRBJ1-5,NA,NA,TGCGCCAGCAGCGTTGATGGGGTTATTAATCAGCCCCAGCATTTT,CASSVDGVINQPQHF
TRBV7-9,TRBJ2-4,once,NA,TGTGCCAGCAGCCCGGAATTGGGCCCAAACATTCAGTACTTC,CASSPELGPNIQYF
TRBV9,TRBJ1-3,NA,NA,TGTGCCAGCAGCCCCCGACTGGGGGGGAGCTCTGGAAACACCATATATTTT,CASSPRLGGSSGNTIYF